Below, 2 T cell receptor beta chains from the same sample are listed, as sequenced in a study of cytomegalovirus exposure and HLA in healthy donors. A multiplex PCR was run with 60 Vbeta primers and 13 Jbeta primers. The method was immunoSEQ multiplex PCR; TCRdb's version includes in-frame clones alone and lacks a portion of them. The table records around 170,000 clones, 65% to 85% of them present only once. The sample was PBMCs. Source of these receptors: a woman in her 40s in good health and CMV-seropositive.

The chain combines TRBV7-8 with TRBJ2-1; the D is unclear. Germline V CDR1 and CDR2: SGHVS, FQNEAQ. The CDR3 is 13 residues long. V lost 1 base to trimming and J lost 8 bases, with 9 bases between them. CDR3 bases: TGTGCCAGCAGCTTAGTAGTCGCCGATGAGCAGTTCTTC. Translating it yields CASSLVVADEQFF.

The chain carries TRBV7-3 and TRBJ1-3; D unresolved. The germline V gene has CDR1 SGHTA and CDR2 FQGTGA. The CDR3 extends over 16 amino acids. The V end lost 5 bases, the J end lost 1 base, and 15 bases lay between the germline ends. The CDR3 nucleotides read TGTGCCAGCAGCCCCCCGCCAGGCCCTTCTGGAAACACCATATATTTT. As protein: CASSPPPGPSGNTIYF.